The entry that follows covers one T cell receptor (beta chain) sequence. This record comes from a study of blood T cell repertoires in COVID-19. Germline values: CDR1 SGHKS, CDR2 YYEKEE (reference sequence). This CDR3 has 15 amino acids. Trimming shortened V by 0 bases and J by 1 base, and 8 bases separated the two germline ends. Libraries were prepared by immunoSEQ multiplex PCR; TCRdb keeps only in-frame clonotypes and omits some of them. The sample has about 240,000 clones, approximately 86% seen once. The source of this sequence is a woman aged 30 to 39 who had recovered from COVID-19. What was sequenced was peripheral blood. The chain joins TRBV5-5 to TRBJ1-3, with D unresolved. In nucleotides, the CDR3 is TGTGCCAGCAGCTTGGGCCCAGGATCTGGAAACACCATATATTTT. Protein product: CASSLGPGSGNTIYF.